What follows are 3 T cell receptor beta chains derived from one specimen sequenced in a study of T cells in localized non-small cell lung cancer. The method was immunoSEQ multiplex PCR; TCRdb's version includes in-frame clones alone and lacks a portion of them. The sample includes around 70,000 clones, around 84% of them seen just once. The material sequenced was peripheral blood, taken before any cancer treatment. These receptors were obtained from a female donor at least 60 years old with stage I lung adenocarcinoma.

This chain connects TRBV5-4 to TRBJ2-7; D is undetermined. CDR3 size: 15 residues. The ends were cut back, 0 bases at V and 2 bases at J, with 12 bases in the middle. Germline-derived CDR1 and CDR2 are SGHNT and YYREEE (reference sequence). CDR3 DNA: TGTGCCAGCAGCTTGGACCAACAAGGAACCTACGAGCAGTACTTC. It codes for CASSLDQQGTYEQYF. Full variable domain (missing parts from reference TRBV5-4 and TRBJ2-7): ETGVTQSPTHLIKTRGQQVTLRCSSQSGHNTVSWYQQALGQGPQFIFQYYREEENGRGNFPPRFSGLQFPNYSSELNVNALELDDSALYLCASSLDQQGTYEQYFGPGTRLTVT.

The CDR3 nucleotides read TGTGCCAGCAGTGGGGACACCGCGGGGACCCAGTACTTC. Protein product: CASSGDTAGTQYF. This chain uses TRBV2 with TRBJ2-5; maybe TRBD1 (6 bases). Germline-derived CDR1 and CDR2 are SNHLY and FYNNEI. This CDR3 is 13 amino acids long. V was trimmed by 4 bases and J by 7 bases, leaving 13 bases between them.

The rearrangement links TRBV6-5 to TRBJ1-1; the D is unclear. Trimming removed 6 bases at V and 1 base at J, with 15 bases between. CDR3 length: 15 residues. The germline gives CDR1 MNHEY, CDR2 SVGAGI. CDR3 sequence: CASSYSREENTEAFF. The CDR3 region has the DNA TGTGCCAGCAGCTACAGCCGGGAGGAGAACACTGAAGCTTTCTTT.